Sequencing of this TCR beta chain was carried out in a study of control samples from healthy donors and cancer patients. There are 15 residues in the CDR3. Germline loops: CDR1 MGHRA, CDR2 YSYEKL. Germline trimming cut 0 bases from V and 11 bases from J; bases unmatched to any gene: 12. The data were produced by immunoSEQ multiplex PCR, yet TCRdb's version contains in-frame clones alone and is incomplete. The sample comprises about 190,000 clones, over 80% of which are singletons, and 1.8% rests with the top ten. Material for sequencing was blood. The receptor was derived from a man aged 25-45 years in good health. V gene TRBV4-1 combines with J gene TRBJ1-1, with TRBD1 identical over 7 bases. The CDR3 DNA sequence: TGCGCCAGCAGCCAAGATCATCAGGGGGAGTCTAGGGCTTTCTTT. Its translation is CASSQDHQGESRAFF.